The entry below gives a single T cell receptor beta chain sequence along with its context. The antigen remains unidentified. TCRdb's table, derived via immunoSEQ multiplex PCR, lists solely in-frame clones and lacks some. The profile shows about 4,200 clones, 23% of them singletons. This entry belongs to a study of sequential checkpoint blockade in melanoma. Study context: 90 to 95 pretreatment tumor DNA samples were TCRβ immunosequenced. The study, taken as a whole, reports: Tumor T-cell fraction and clonality correlated with PD-L1 and CD8+ counts.

V lost 0 bases, J lost 3 bases, and 9 bases lay in between. The CDR3 covers 14 residues. Germline V CDR1 and CDR2: MGHRA, YSYEKL. As for treatment: randomized to nivolumab then ipilimumab (arm A) or the reverse (arm B). This sample comprised tumor tissue (inferred from file names), obtained from a patient given nivolumab and ipilimumab in sequence. The TCR sequence derives from a human donor with melanoma. The chain has TRBV4-1 and TRBJ2-7; the D is unclear. The CDR3 bases are TGCGCCAGCAGCCAAGATCTCGGAGACTACGAGCAGTACTTC. Its protein is CASSQDLGDYEQYF.